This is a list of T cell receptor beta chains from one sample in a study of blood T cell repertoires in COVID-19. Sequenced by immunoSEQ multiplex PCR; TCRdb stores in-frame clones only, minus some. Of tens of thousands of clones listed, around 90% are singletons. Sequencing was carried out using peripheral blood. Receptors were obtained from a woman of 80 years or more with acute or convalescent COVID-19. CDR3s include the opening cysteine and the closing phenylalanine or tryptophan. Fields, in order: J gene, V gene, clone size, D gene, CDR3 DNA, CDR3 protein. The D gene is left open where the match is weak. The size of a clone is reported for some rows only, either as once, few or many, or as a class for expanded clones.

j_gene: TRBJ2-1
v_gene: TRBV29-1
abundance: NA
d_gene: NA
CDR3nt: TGCAGCGTTGTAGCGAATGAGCAGTTCTTC
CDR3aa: CSVVANEQFF

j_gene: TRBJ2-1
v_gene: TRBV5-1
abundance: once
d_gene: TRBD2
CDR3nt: TGCGCCAGCAGCGGAGGGGGACTAGCGGGAGGGAGCTCCTACAATGAGCAGTTCTTC
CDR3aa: CASSGGGLAGGSSYNEQFF

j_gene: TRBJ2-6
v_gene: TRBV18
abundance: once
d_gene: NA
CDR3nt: TGTGCCAGCTCACCCAGGCAGGGTAGAGCTGGGGCCAACGTCCTGACTTTC
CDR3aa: CASSPRQGRAGANVLTF

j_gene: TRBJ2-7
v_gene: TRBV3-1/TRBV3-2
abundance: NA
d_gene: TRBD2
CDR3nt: TGTGCCAGCAGCGACAGCGGGACTCCTTCCTACGAGCAGTACTTC
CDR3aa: CASSDSGTPSYEQYF

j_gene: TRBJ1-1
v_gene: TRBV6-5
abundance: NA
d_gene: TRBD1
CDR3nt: TGTGCCAGCAGTTTGACAGGGTCTCGAACTGAAGCTTTCTTT
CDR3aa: CASSLTGSRTEAFF

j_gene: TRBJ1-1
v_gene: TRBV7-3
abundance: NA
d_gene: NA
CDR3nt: TGTGCCAGCAGCTTAAGCAGGCAGACTGAAGCTTTCTTT
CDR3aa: CASSLSRQTEAFF

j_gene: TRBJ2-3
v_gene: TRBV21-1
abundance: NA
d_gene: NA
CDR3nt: TGTGCCAGCAACCTGCGAAGGGACAGGGGGGACCGCACAGATACGCAGTATTTT
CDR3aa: CASNLRRDRGDRTDTQYF

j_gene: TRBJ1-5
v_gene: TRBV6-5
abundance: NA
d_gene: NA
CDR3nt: TGTGCCAGCACCCCGGGGGACCTCAGCAATCAGCCCCAGCATTTT
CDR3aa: CASTPGDLSNQPQHF

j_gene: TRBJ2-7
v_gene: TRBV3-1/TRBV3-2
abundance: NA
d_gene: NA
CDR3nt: TGTGCCAGCAGTTACAGTGGAGGGTACGAGCAGTACTTC
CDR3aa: CASSYSGGYEQYF

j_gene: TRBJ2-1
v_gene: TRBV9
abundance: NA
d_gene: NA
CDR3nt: TGTGCCAGCAGCGGCCGGGACATTGCCTACAATGAGCAGTTCTTC
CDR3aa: CASSGRDIAYNEQFF

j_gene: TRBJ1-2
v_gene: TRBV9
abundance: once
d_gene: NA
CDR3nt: TGTGCCAGTGGGGGACAAGTCTATGGCTACACCTTC
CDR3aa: CASGGQVYGYTF

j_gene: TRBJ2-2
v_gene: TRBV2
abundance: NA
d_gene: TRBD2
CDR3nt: TGTGCCAGCAGACCCGGTGGGGGGGTTGTCGGGGAGCTGTTTTTT
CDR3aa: CASRPGGGVVGELFF

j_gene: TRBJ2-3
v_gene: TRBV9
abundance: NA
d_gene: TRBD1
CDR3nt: TGTGCCAGCAGCGTAGCAGGGGGTAGAACAGATACGCAGTATTTT
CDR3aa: CASSVAGGRTDTQYF

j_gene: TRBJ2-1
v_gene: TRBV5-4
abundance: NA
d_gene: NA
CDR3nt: TGTGCCAGCAGCTACAGGGTGGGGATGGGGAATGAGCAGTTCTTC
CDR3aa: CASSYRVGMGNEQFF

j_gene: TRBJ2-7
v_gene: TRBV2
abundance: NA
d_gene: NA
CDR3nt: TGTGCCAGCAGTCATGGGGGGAGCTCCTACGAGCAGTACTTC
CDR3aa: CASSHGGSSYEQYF

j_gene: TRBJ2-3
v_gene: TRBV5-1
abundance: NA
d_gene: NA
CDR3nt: TGCGCCAGCAGCCCGGCGGGCGGGAGCACAGATACGCAGTATTTT
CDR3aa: CASSPAGGSTDTQYF

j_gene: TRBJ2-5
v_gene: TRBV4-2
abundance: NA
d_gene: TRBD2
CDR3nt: TGTGCCAGCAGCCTAAGCGGGGAGGGTAGTACGGCCCAGTACTTC
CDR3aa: CASSLSGEGSTAQYF

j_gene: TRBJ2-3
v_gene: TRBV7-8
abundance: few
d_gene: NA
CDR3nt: TGTGCCAGCAGCTTAGGCGGCACAGATACGCAGTATTTT
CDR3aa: CASSLGGTDTQYF

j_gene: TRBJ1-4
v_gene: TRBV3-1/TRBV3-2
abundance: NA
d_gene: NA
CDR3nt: TGTGCCAGCAGCCAAGTAAGCCAGGGTAACGAAAAACTGTTTTTT
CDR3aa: CASSQVSQGNEKLFF

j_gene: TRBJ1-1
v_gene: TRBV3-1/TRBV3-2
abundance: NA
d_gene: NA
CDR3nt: TGTGCCAGCAGCCAACTCTTAAACACTGAAGCTTTCTTT
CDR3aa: CASSQLLNTEAFF

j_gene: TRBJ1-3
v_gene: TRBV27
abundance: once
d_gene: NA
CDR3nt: TGTGCCAGCAGTCCCTACTCCCAGGGATATGGAAACACCATATATTTT
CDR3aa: CASSPYSQGYGNTIYF

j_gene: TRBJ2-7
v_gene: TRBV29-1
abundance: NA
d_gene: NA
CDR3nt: TGCAGCGTTGGGGGTAGTCCCGGGTACTCAGGGGTCTACGAGCAGTACTTC
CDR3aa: CSVGGSPGYSGVYEQYF

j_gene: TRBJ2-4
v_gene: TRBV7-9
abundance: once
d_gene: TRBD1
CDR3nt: TGTGCCAGCAGCAAGCCCACCGGGACAGGGCTGAACATTCAGTACTTC
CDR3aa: CASSKPTGTGLNIQYF

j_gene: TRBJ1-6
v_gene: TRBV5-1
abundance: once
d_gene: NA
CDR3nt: TGCGCCAGCAGCTCCGCGGGGGGAACGAGCTCCTATAATTCACCCCTCCACTTT
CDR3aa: CASSSAGGTSSYNSPLHF

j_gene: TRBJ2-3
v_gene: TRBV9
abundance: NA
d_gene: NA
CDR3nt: TGTGCCAGCAGCGAGGGGTTCTGGGGAGATACGCAGTATTTT
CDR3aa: CASSEGFWGDTQYF

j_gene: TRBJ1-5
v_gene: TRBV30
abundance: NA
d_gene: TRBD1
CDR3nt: TGTGCCTGGAGTGTTAACAGGGGGAATCAAGGCAATCAGCCCCAGCATTTT
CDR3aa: CAWSVNRGNQGNQPQHF

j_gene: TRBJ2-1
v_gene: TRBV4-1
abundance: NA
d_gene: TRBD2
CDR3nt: TGCGCCAGCAACCAAGCGGGAGCCTCCAATGAGCAGTTCTTC
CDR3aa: CASNQAGASNEQFF

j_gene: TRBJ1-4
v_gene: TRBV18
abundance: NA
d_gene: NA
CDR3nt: TGTGCCAGCTCATTTCGACAGGCCGGTAATGAAAAACTGTTTTTT
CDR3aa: CASSFRQAGNEKLFF

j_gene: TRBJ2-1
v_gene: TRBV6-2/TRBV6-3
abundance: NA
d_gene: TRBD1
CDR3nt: TGTGCCAGCAGTAGTTATCGACCGGGACAGGGGTCCTACAATGAGCAGTTCTTC
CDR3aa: CASSSYRPGQGSYNEQFF

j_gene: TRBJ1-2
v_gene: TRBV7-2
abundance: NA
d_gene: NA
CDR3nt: TGTGCCAGCAGCTTAGGATCCATCGGTGGCTACACCTTC
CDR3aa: CASSLGSIGGYTF

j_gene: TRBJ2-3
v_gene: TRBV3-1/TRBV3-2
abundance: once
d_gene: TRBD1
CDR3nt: TGTGCCAGCAGCCAGGGGACAGGGGGCTCTGCAGATACGCAGTATTTT
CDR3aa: CASSQGTGGSADTQYF

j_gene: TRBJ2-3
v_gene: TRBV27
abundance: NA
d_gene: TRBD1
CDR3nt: TGTGCCAGCAGTCATGGACAGGGATCGGGAGTAGGTACGCAGTATTTT
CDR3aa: CASSHGQGSGVGTQYF

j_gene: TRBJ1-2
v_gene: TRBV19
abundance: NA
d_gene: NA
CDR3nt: TGTGCCAGCGCGGGGGCGCCCTATGGCTACACCTTC
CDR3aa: CASAGAPYGYTF

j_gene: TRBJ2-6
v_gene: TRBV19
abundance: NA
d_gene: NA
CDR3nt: TGTGCCAGTAGTTATCCCCCCTCTGGGGCCAACGTCCTGACTTTC
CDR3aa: CASSYPPSGANVLTF

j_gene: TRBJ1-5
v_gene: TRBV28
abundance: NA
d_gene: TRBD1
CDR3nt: TGTGCCAGCAGTCTCGCATTACAGGGGCTTAGCAATCAGCCCCAGCATTTT
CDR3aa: CASSLALQGLSNQPQHF

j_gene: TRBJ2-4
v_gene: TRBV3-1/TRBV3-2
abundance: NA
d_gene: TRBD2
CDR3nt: TGTGCCAGCAGCCAAGCCGCCGGGACTAGCGGGATCGACAAAAACATTCAGTACTTC
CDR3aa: CASSQAAGTSGIDKNIQYF

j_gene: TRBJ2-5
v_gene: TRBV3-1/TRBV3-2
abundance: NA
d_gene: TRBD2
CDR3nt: TGTGCCAGCAGCCAAGATAAAAGCGGGAGGGGAGAGACCCAGTACTTC
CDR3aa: CASSQDKSGRGETQYF

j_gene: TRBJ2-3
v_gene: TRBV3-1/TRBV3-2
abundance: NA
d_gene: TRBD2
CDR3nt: TGTGCCAGCAGCCGCACGGCTAGCGGGGGGGGAGGCACAGATACGCAGTATTTT
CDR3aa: CASSRTASGGGGTDTQYF

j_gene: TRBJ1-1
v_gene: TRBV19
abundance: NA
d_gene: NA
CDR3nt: TGTGCCAGTTCGTACGTTCCCCCCCGGACTGAAGCTTTCTTT
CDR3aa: CASSYVPPRTEAFF

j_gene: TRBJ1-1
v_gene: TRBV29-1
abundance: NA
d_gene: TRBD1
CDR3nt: TGCAGCGTTGAGCAGGGGGCGGACACTGAAGCTTTCTTT
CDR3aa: CSVEQGADTEAFF

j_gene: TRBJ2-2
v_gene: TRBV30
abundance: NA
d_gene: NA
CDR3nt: TGTGCCTGGAGCAACAGGGTCGGGGAGCTGTTTTTT
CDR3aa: CAWSNRVGELFF